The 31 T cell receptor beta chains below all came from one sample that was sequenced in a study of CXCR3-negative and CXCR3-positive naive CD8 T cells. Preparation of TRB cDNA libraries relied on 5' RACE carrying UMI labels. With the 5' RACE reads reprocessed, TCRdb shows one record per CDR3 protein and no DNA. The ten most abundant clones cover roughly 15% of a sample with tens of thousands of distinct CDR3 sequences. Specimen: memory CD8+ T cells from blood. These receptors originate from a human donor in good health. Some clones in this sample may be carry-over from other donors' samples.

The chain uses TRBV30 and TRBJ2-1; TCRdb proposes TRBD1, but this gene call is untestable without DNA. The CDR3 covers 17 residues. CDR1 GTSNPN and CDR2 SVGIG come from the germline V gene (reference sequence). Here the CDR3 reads CAWRDPRLGSSYNEQFF.

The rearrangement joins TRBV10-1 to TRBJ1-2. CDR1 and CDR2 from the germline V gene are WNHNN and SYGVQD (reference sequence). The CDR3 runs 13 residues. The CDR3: CASSESVIYGYTF.

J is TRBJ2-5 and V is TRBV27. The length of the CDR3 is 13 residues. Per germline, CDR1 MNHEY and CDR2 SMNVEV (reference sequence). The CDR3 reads CASSLVMQETQYF.

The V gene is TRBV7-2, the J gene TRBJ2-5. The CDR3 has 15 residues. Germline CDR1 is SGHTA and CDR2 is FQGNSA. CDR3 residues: CASTINANLGETQYF. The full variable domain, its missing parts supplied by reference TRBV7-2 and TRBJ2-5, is GAGVSQSPSNKVTEKGKDVELRCDPISGHTALYWYRQSLGQGLEFLIYFQGNSAPDKSGLPSDRFSAERTGGSVSTLTIQRTQQEDSAVYLCASTINANLGETQYFGPGTRLLVL.

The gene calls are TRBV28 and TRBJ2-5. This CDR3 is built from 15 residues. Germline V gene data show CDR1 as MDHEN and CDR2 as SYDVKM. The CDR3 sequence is CASRPTRHRQETQYF.

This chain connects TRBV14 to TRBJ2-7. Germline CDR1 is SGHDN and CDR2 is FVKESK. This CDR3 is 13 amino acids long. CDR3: CASSQGWGYEQYF.

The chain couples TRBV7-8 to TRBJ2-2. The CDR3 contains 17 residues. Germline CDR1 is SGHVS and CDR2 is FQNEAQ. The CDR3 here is CASIPFIRTGNTGELFF.

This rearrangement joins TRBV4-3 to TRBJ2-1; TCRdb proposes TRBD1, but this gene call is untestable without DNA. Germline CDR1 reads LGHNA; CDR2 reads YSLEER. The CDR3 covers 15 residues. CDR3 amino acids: CASSQDKGGRNEQFF.

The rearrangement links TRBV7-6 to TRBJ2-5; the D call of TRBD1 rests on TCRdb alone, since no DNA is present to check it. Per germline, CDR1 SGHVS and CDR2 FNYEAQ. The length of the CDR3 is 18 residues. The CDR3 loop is CASSSAPGTGGFLETQYF.

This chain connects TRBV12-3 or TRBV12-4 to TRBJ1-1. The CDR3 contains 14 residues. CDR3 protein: CASSPEGLDTEAFF.

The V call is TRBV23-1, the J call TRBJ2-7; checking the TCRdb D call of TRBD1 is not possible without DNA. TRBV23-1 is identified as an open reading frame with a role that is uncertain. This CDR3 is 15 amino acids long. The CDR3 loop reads CASSQVTGNRNEQYF.

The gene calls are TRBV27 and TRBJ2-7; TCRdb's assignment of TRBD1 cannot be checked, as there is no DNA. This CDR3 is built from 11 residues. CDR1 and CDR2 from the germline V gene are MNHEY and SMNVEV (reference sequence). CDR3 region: CASRRGHEQYF.

CDR3 in amino acids: CASSLALAGDSYNEQFF. The V gene is TRBV11-2, the J gene TRBJ2-1; as DNA is missing, the TRBD2 call by TCRdb cannot be tested. Germline CDR1 reads SGHAT; CDR2 reads FQNNGV. The length of the CDR3 is 17 residues.

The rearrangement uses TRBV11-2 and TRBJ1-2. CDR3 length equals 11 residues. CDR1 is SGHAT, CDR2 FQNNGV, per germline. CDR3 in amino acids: CASSSNYGYTF.

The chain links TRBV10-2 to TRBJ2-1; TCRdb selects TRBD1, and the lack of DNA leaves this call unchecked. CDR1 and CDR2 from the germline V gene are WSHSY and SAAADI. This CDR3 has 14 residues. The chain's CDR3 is CASHGGSPYNEQFF.

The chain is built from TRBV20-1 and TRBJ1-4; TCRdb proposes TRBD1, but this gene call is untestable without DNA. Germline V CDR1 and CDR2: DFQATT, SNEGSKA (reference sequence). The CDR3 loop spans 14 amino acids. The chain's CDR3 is CSARWGGSNEKLFF.

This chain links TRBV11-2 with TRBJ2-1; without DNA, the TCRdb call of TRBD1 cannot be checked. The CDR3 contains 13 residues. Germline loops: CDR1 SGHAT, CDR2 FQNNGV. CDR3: CASSLAHGQEQFF.

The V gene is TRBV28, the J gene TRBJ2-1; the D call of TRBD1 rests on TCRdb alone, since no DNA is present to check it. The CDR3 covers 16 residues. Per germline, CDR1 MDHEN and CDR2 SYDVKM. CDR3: CASSLFGQGSYNEQFF. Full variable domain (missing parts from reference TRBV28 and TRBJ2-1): DVKVTQSSRYLVKRTGEKVFLECVQDMDHENMFWYRQDPGLGLRLIYFSYDVKMKEKGDIPEGYSVSREKKERFSLILESASTNQTSMYLCASSLFGQGSYNEQFFGPGTRLTVL.

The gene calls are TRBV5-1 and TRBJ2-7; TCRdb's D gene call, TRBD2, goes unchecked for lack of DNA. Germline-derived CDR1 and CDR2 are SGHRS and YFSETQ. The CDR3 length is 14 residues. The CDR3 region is CASRDGPTSYEQYF.

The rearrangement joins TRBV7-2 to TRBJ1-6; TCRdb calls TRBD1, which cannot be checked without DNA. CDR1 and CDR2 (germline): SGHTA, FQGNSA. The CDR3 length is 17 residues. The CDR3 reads CASSLGDRGPWDSPLHF. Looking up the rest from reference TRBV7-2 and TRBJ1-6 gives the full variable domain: GAGVSQSPSNKVTEKGKDVELRCDPISGHTALYWYRQSLGQGLEFLIYFQGNSAPDKSGLPSDRFSAERTGGSVSTLTIQRTQQEDSAVYLCASSLGDRGPWDSPLHFGNGTRLTVT.

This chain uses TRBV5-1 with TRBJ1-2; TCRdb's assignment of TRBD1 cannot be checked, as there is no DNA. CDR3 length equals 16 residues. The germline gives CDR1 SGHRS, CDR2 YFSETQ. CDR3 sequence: CASSLAYHRENYGYTF.

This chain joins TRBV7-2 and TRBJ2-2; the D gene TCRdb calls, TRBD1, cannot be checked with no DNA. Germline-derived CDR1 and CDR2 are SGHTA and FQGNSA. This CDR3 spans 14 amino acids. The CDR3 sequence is CASSLGGLRGELFF. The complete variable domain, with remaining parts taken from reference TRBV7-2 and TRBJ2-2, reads GAGVSQSPSNKVTEKGKDVELRCDPISGHTALYWYRQSLGQGLEFLIYFQGNSAPDKSGLPSDRFSAERTGGSVSTLTIQRTQQEDSAVYLCASSLGGLRGELFFGEGSRLTVL.

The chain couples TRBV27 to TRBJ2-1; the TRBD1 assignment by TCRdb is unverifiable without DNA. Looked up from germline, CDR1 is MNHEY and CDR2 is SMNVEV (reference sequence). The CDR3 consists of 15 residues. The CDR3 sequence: CASSSPSGGYNEQFF.

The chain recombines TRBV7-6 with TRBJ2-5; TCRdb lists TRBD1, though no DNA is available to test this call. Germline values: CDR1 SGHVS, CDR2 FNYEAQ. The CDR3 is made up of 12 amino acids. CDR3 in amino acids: CASSPILGVQYF.

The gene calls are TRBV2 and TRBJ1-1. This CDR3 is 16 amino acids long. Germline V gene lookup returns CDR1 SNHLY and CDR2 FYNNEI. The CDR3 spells CASSEGMGVMNTEAFF.

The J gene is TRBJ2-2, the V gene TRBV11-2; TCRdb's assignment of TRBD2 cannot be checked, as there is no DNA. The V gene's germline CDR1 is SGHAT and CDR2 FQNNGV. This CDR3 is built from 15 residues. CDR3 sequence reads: CASSLSGGFTGELFF.

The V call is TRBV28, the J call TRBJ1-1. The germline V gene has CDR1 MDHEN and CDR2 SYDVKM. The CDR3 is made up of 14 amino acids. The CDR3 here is CASSSTPRHTEAFF. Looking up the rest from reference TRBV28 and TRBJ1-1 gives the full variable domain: DVKVTQSSRYLVKRTGEKVFLECVQDMDHENMFWYRQDPGLGLRLIYFSYDVKMKEKGDIPEGYSVSREKKERFSLILESASTNQTSMYLCASSSTPRHTEAFFGQGTRLTVV.

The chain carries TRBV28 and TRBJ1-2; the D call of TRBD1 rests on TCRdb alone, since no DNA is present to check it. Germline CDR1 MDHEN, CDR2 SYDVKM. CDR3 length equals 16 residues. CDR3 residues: CASSSSRDRFPYGYTF.

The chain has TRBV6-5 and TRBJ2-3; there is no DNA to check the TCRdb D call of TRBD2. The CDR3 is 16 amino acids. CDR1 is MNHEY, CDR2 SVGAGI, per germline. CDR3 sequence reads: CASSYSGTSGGDTQYF.

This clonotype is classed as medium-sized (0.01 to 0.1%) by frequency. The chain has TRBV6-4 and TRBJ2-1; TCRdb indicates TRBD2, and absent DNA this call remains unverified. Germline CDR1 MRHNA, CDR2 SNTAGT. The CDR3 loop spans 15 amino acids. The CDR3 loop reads CASSATSGAYNEQFF.

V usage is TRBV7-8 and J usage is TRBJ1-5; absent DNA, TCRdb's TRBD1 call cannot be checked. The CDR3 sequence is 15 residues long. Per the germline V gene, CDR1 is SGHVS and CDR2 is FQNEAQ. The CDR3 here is CASSLDGQGGQPQHF.